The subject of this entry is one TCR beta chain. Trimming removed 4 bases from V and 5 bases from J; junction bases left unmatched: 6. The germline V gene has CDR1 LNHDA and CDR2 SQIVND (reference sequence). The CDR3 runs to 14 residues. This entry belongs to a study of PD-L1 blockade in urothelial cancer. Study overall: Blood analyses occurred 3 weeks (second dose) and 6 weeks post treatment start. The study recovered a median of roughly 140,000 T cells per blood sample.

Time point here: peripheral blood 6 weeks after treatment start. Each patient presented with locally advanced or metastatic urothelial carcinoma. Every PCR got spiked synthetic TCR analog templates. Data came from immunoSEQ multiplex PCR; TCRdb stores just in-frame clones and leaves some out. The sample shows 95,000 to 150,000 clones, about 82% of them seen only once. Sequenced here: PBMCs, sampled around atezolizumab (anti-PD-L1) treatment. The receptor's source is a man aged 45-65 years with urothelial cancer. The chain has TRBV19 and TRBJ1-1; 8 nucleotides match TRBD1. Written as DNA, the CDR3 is TGTGCCAGTAGTACGGACAGGGCTAGGACTGAAGCTTTCTTT. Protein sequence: CASSTDRARTEAFF.